This T cell receptor (beta chain) came from a study of cytomegalovirus exposure and HLA in healthy donors. About the research overall: A later analysis reported the same platform for the 90 to 150 validation repertoires and the roughly 700 first-cohort repertoires.

Study results and limitations: Generally TCR sequences proved uncommon, though certain public TCRs appeared in numerous donors. Researchers catalogued approximately 170 TCR beta chains as cytomegalovirus-associated.

After removal of 2 bases from V and 4 bases from J, the junction contained 6 bases not matched to a gene. This CDR3 has 15 residues. Per the germline V gene, CDR1 is SGHRS and CDR2 is YFSETQ. Note on this clone: Its cognate antigen is unknown.

Data came from immunoSEQ multiplex PCR; TCRdb stores just in-frame clones and leaves some out. The repertoire holds some 150,000 clones, with about 91% as singletons. The clonotype originates from a woman aged 18-35 years in good health and CMV-seropositive. This chain connects TRBV5-1 to TRBJ2-5, with 9 bases lining up with TRBD2. Material: PBMCs. CDR3 region: CASSFAGGRRETQYF. In DNA, the CDR3 is TGCGCCAGCAGCTTCGCGGGGGGGCGTAGAGAGACCCAGTACTTC.